The clone carrying this TCR beta chain was recorded a few times. The CDR3 covers 16 residues. V was trimmed by 1 base and J by 1 base, leaving 14 bases between them. Germline V gene sequence: CDR1 SGHDT, CDR2 YYEEEE. The iRepertoire nested amplicon-rescue multiplex PCR amplified TCR alpha and beta CDR3s from RNA. Tissue mRNA or PBMC total RNA, roughly 85-450 ng, went into one-step reverse transcription and amplification. A single record per CDR3 protein comes from TCRdb applying MiXCR to the multiplex PCR reads. The sample has under 150,000 distinct CDR3 sequences, around 25% seen once. This sample stems from a study of glioma-infiltrating T cells.

Sequenced sample: glioma tissue, nonneoplastic brain tissue, or PBMCs (not recorded which). The chain has TRBV5-6 and TRBJ2-5; D is tentatively TRBD1 or TRBD2 (6 bases each). The receptor was isolated from a human donor with low-grade glioma or glioblastoma, undergoing nonglioma brain surgery, or in good health (not recorded which). The CDR3 spells CASSLPGGGVQETQYF. The CDR3 coding sequence is TGTGCCAGCAGCTTGCCCGGGGGCGGCGTCCAAGAGACCCAGTACTTC. Looking up the rest from reference TRBV5-6 and TRBJ2-5 gives the full variable domain: DAGVTQSPTHLIKTRGQQVTLRCSPKSGHDTVSWYQQALGQGPQFIFQYYEEEERQRGNFPDRFSGHQFPNYSSELNVNALLLGDSALYLCASSLPGGGVQETQYFGPGTRLLVL.